This T cell receptor beta chain derives from a study of tumor and adjacent non-tumor tissue in lung cancer. This sample's RNA came from whole unsorted tissue. CDR3 size: 15 residues. The germline V gene encodes CDR1 MGHRA and CDR2 YSYEKL. Three rounds of nested PCR, following a modified ARM-PCR protocol, produced the TCRbeta library. A single record per CDR3 protein comes from TCRdb applying MiXCR to the multiplex PCR reads. Of 110,000 or so distinct CDR3 sequences in the sample, approximately 82% were seen once. Turning to this clonotype: Antigen specificity is unknown. At one end, the junction sequence differs from germline, possibly due to a read error.

Study-wide findings and caveats: Higher tumor TCR diversity was associated with shorter survival. Normal lung showed higher cumulative top 100 clone frequency than tumor.

The gene calls are TRBV4-1 and TRBJ1-6; D remains ambiguous. The clonotype comes from a woman aged 60-70 years with non-small cell lung cancer. The specimen sequenced was lung tumor tissue. CDR3 residues: CASTIPSAVYSLLHF. CDR3 nucleotide sequence: TGCGCCAGCACCATACCCTCGGCAGTTTATTCACTCCTCCACTTT.